Below, 32 T cell receptor beta chains from the same sample are listed, as sequenced in a study of regulatory T cells in long-lasting Graves disease. The authors built TCR beta libraries using iRepertoire HTBI primers and Arm-PCR of CDR3 regions. TCRdb processed the multiplex PCR reads anew with MiXCR; each CDR3 protein has one entry. The sample has approximately 480,000 distinct CDR3 sequences, 15% to 20% seen once. Time point given: newly diagnosed GD, antithyroid drugs for less than 3 months. PBMC RNA served as the TCR library source. These data also featured in a second study, about T cells in Graves' hyperthyroidism and ophthalmopathy.

The sample was peripheral blood mononuclear cells (PBMCs), taken at new diagnosis, from a patient treated with antithyroid drugs. The origin of the receptors is a man aged 40-55 years with Graves disease.

This clonotype came up many times. Its ends do not fully match the called genes, so a read error is possible. The J gene is TRBJ2-3, the V gene TRBV5-1, with 8 positions matching TRBD2. This CDR3 has 15 residues. Germline CDR1 reads SGHRS; CDR2 reads YFSETQ. The CDR3 DNA reads as TGTGCCAGCAGCCTTAGCGGGACTGGCACAGATACGCAGTATTTT. This codes for CASSLSGTGTDTQYF.

The chain couples TRBV5-1 to TRBJ1-1, with D possibly TRBD1 on 5 matching bases. V lost 0 bases and J lost 1, with 13 bases in between. This CDR3 comprises 16 residues. Germline V gene data show CDR1 as SGHRS and CDR2 as YFSETQ. The CDR3 bases are TGCGCCAGCAGCTTGGAAATGGGACGGAGGAACACTGAAGCTTTCTTT. This translates into CASSLEMGRRNTEAFF.

The table lists this clonotype with a few counts. The chain is built from TRBV12-5 and TRBJ2-1; maybe TRBD2 (5 bases). Trimming took off 6 bases at V and 5 bases at J, with 11 bases between the two ends. The germline CDR1 and CDR2 sequences are LGHNT and FRNRAP. CDR3 length: 13 residues. The CDR3 loop reads CASGPDGDNEQFF. CDR3 nucleotides: TGTGCTAGTGGACCTGACGGGGACAATGAGCAGTTCTTC.

This sequence joins TRBV10-3 and TRBJ2-7; D is possibly TRBD2 (6 bases). V was cut by 4 bases and J by 3 bases, with 10 bases left in between. This CDR3 spans 13 amino acids. Germline CDR1 and CDR2: ENHRY and SYGVKD. The CDR3 nucleotides read TGTGCCATCAGTGTGAGTAGCGGCTACGAGCAGTACTTC. Translated, it gives CAISVSSGYEQYF.

The chain employs TRBV19 and TRBJ2-1; 9 bases are shared with TRBD2. J lost 7 bases, V lost 3 bases, and 1 base had no gene match. Germline V gene lookup returns CDR1 LNHDA and CDR2 SQIVND (reference sequence). The CDR3 covers 13 residues. CDR3 residues: CASSILAGNEQFF. The CDR3 region has the DNA TGTGCCAGTAGTATTCTAGCGGGAAATGAGCAGTTCTTC.

The J gene is TRBJ1-2, the V gene TRBV5-5; TRBD1 matches 7 bases. The CDR3 has 14 residues. With 4 bases clipped from V and 1 base from J, the junction kept 4 bases outside the gene matches. The germline gives CDR1 SGHKS, CDR2 YYEKEE (reference sequence). CDR3: CASSQGGNNYGYTF. The DNA of the CDR3 is TGTGCCAGCAGCCAGGGGGGTAATAACTATGGCTACACCTTC.

There are a few counts of this clonotype. The genes are TRBV18 and TRBJ2-1, with 9 bases that match TRBD1. Trimming removed 4 bases from V and 2 bases from J; junction bases left unmatched: 6. In germline, CDR1 is KGHSH, CDR2 LQKENI. CDR3 length: 16 residues. This CDR3 reads CASSHRDRVTYNEQFF. The CDR3 DNA follows: TGTGCCAGCTCACACCGGGACAGGGTAACCTACAATGAGCAGTTCTTC. Full variable domain (rest looked up from reference TRBV18 and TRBJ2-1): NAGVMQNPRHLVRRRGQEARLRCSPMKGHSHVYWYRQLPEEGLKFMVYLQKENIIDESGMPKERFSAEFPKEGPSILRIQQVVRGDSAAYFCASSHRDRVTYNEQFFGPGTRLTVL.

Many counts were recorded for this clonotype. The rearrangement links TRBV10-3 to TRBJ1-1; possibly TRBD1 for D (5 bases). Germline V gene lookup returns CDR1 ENHRY and CDR2 SYGVKD. V gave up 0 bases and J gave up 4 bases, with 6 bases separating them. The CDR3 has 13 residues. Here the CDR3 reads CAISESGVTEAFF. The DNA of the CDR3 is TGTGCCATCAGTGAGTCGGGGGTCACTGAAGCTTTCTTT.

CDR3 in DNA: TGCAGCGTTGTTCTCCTAGCGGGAGGATACGAGCAGTACTTC. Translating gives CSVVLLAGGYEQYF. The V call is TRBV29-1, the J call TRBJ2-7; 11 positions match TRBD2. Losses at the gene ends were 4 bases for V and 4 bases for J; bases not matched to a gene: 6. The CDR3 is 14 residues long. CDR1 SQVTM and CDR2 ANQGSEA come from the germline V gene.

The V gene is TRBV2, the J gene TRBJ2-1, with D unclear. This CDR3 spans 14 amino acids. The ends were cut back, 10 bases at V and 2 bases at J, with 15 bases in the middle. Germline CDR1 SNHLY, CDR2 FYNNEI. The CDR3 DNA reads as TGTGCCACCAGAAGACTTGTCACCTACAATGAGCAGTTCTTC. Residues: CATRRLVTYNEQFF.

In its sample, this clonotype was seen many times. The genes are TRBV11-2 and TRBJ2-7, with a tentative D call TRBD1 (6 bases). The CDR3 sequence is 13 residues long. V gave up 4 bases and J gave up 6 bases, with 13 bases separating them. The germline V gene encodes CDR1 SGHAT and CDR2 FQNNGV. The CDR3 here is CASSSGTIGEQYF. The DNA for the CDR3 is TGTGCCAGCAGCTCCGGGACAATCGGCGAGCAGTACTTC.

This clonotype showed up many times. The genes are TRBV29-1 and TRBJ2-3, with D possibly being TRBD1 or TRBD2 (5 bases each). V gave up 0 bases and J gave up 8 bases, with 15 bases separating them. Germline V gene data show CDR1 as SQVTM and CDR2 as ANQGSEA. This CDR3 is 14 amino acids long. CDR3 in DNA: TGCAGCGTTGAAGATCTGGTGGGGGACGGTACGCAGTATTTT. Translated, it gives CSVEDLVGDGTQYF.

This clonotype was found many times. This chain joins TRBV18 and TRBJ2-7; no clear D. The ends were cut back, 4 bases at V and 2 bases at J, with 15 bases in the middle. The CDR3 loop spans 15 amino acids. Germline V gene lookup returns CDR1 KGHSH and CDR2 LQKENI. The CDR3 is CASSQIITATYEQYF. In DNA, the CDR3 is TGTGCCAGCTCACAGATTATAACAGCGACCTACGAGCAGTACTTC.

A few counts support this clonotype. The chain employs TRBV11-1 and TRBJ2-3; the match to TRBD2 covers 10 bases. Germline values: CDR1 SGHAT, CDR2 FQDESV (reference sequence). The CDR3 sequence is 16 residues long. Germline trimming cut 1 base from V and 6 bases from J; bases unmatched to any gene: 7. The CDR3 reads CASSLGGAGGPDTQYF. CDR3 coding DNA: TGTGCCAGCAGCTTAGGAGGAGCGGGAGGGCCGGATACGCAGTATTTT.

CDR3 sequence reads: CASSQGRVRGPYEQYF. The CDR3 DNA reads as TGCGCCAGCAGCCAAGGCCGGGTTCGGGGGCCGTACGAGCAGTACTTC. The chain combines TRBV4-1 with TRBJ2-7; D is possibly TRBD1 or TRBD2 (6 bases each). V was cut by 1 base and J by 4 bases, with 17 bases left in between. Per the germline V gene, CDR1 is MGHRA and CDR2 is YSYEKL. There are 16 residues in the CDR3.

The table lists this clonotype with many counts. At one end, the junction sequence differs from germline, possibly due to a read error. This chain connects TRBV6-1 to TRBJ2-1, with D perhaps matching TRBD2 (5 bases). The CDR3 runs 14 residues. Looked up from germline, CDR1 is MNHNS and CDR2 is SASEGT. This CDR3 is CASSESGYYNEQFF. Written as DNA, the CDR3 is TGCGCCAGCAGTGAGTCGGGGTATTACAATGAGCAGTTCTTC.

In its sample, this clonotype was seen many times. The CDR3 sequence is CASSYGPVETNEKLFF. The CDR3 DNA sequence: TGCGCCAGCAGTTACGGACCAGTGGAGACTAATGAAAAACTGTTTTTT. The genes are TRBV5-1 and TRBJ1-4; D call uncertain. The CDR3 extends over 16 amino acids. Germline lookup yields CDR1 SGHRS and CDR2 YFSETQ. V was clipped by 5 bases and J by 2 bases, with 16 bases between them.

This chain joins TRBV6-9 and TRBJ2-6; 10 nucleotides agree with TRBD2. With 3 bases clipped from V and 0 bases from J, the junction kept 8 bases outside the gene matches. CDR3 size: 19 residues. The germline CDR1 and CDR2 sequences are MNHGY and SVAAGI. CDR3 nucleotide sequence: TGTGCCAGCAGTTACGGTCTTGGGACTAGCGACTCTGGGGCCAACGTCCTGACTTTC. Its protein is CASSYGLGTSDSGANVLTF.

The rearrangement links TRBV4-1 to TRBJ1-5; tentatively, D is TRBD1 (5 bases). The CDR3 extends over 14 amino acids. V was shortened by 4 bases and J by 9 bases, with 16 bases between the two germline ends. CDR1 is MGHRA, CDR2 YSYEKL, per germline. The CDR3, as DNA: TGCGCCAGCAGCCCCCCCGGGGGGGACGCGCCCCAGCATTTT. Its protein product is CASSPPGGDAPQHF.

This clonotype was seen many times. V is TRBV12-3 or TRBV12-4 and J is TRBJ2-1; 12 positions agree with TRBD1. V gave up 5 bases and J gave up 6 bases; unmatched junction bases: 8. The CDR3 length is 16 residues. The CDR3 region has the DNA TGTGCCAGCAGTAACGGGGGACAGGGGGCTTTCAATGAGCAGTTCTTC. Translating it yields CASSNGGQGAFNEQFF.

The CDR3 region has the DNA TGTGCCAGCAGTGACGGGCAGCGCTATGGCTACACCTTC. Encoded protein: CASSDGQRYGYTF. The chain couples TRBV2 to TRBJ1-2; no firm D call. The ends were cut back, 3 bases at V and 4 bases at J, with 9 bases in the middle. Per germline, CDR1 SNHLY and CDR2 FYNNEI. The CDR3 has 13 amino acids.

J is TRBJ1-6 and V is TRBV28; D remains ambiguous. Between the trimmed V and J ends, which lost 7 bases and 10 bases, there was a span of 17 bases. Germline V CDR1 and CDR2: MDHEN, SYDVKM. This CDR3 is built from 14 residues. The CDR3 is CASTQPPIDSPLHF. The CDR3 bases are TGTGCCAGCACTCAACCCCCGATTGACTCACCCCTCCACTTT.

This clonotype was found many times. This sequence joins TRBV7-9 and TRBJ2-5, with 9 positions matching TRBD2. The CDR3 spans 15 residues. Germline lookup yields CDR1 SEHNR and CDR2 FQNEAQ (reference sequence). V gave up 8 bases and J gave up 5 bases; unmatched junction bases: 12. The CDR3 reads CASALAGGPGETQYF. CDR3 DNA sequence: TGTGCCAGCGCCCTGGCGGGAGGGCCCGGGGAGACCCAGTACTTC.

This clonotype was picked up a small number of times. CDR3 DNA: TGTGCCAGCACCCATATTAGCGGGACTTCCTACGAGCAGTACTTC. The encoded protein is CASTHISGTSYEQYF. The chain has TRBV6-1 and TRBJ2-7; 8 bases agree with TRBD2. Looked up from germline, CDR1 is MNHNS and CDR2 is SASEGT. Trimming removed 7 bases from V and 1 base from J; junction bases left unmatched: 9. CDR3 length: 15 amino acids.

This clonotype appeared many times. The CDR3 is CASSGGLDFRGYTF. For the CDR3, the DNA is TGTGCTAGTTCGGGAGGGTTGGACTTTCGTGGCTACACCTTC. The V gene is TRBV12-5, the J gene TRBJ1-2; D ambiguous. Germline values: CDR1 LGHNT, CDR2 FRNRAP. V lost 8 bases and J lost 7, with 20 bases in between. This CDR3 region has 14 residues.

This clonotype was counted at least ten times. In DNA form, the CDR3 reads TGTGCCACCAGCAGGGACTATCTGGGCGAGCAGTACTTC. Translating gives CATSRDYLGEQYF. The chain recombines TRBV15 with TRBJ2-7; tentative D call: TRBD2 (6 bases). CDR1 and CDR2 from the germline V gene are LNHNV and YYDKDF (reference sequence). There are 13 residues in the CDR3. Trimming stripped 3 bases from V and 6 bases from J, with 12 bases between.

This clonotype was detected many times. The rearrangement uses TRBV2 and TRBJ2-7, with a weak D call TRBD2 (5 bases). Per the germline V gene, CDR1 is SNHLY and CDR2 is FYNNEI. CDR3 length: 14 amino acids. V was cut by 4 bases and J by 2 bases, with 12 bases left in between. This CDR3 reads CASSVGGLAYEQYF. In nucleotides, the CDR3 is TGTGCCAGCAGTGTTGGCGGGTTGGCCTACGAGCAGTACTTC.

This clonotype was counted at least ten times. This chain's CDR3 is CAWKDRQGKGYGYTF. In DNA form, the CDR3 reads TGTGCCTGGAAGGACCGGCAGGGTAAGGGCTATGGCTACACCTTC. This chain joins TRBV30 and TRBJ1-2; D perhaps matches TRBD1 (5 bases). From germline, CDR1 is GTSNPN and CDR2 SVGIG (reference sequence). The V and J ends lost 4 bases and 4 bases respectively, with 19 bases between them. There are 15 residues in the CDR3.

This clonotype was picked up many times. V is TRBV10-3 and J is TRBJ2-5, with 9 bases aligning to TRBD1. The CDR3 loop spans 14 amino acids. CDR1 is ENHRY, CDR2 SYGVKD, per germline. The V segment lost 10 bases and the J segment 4 bases; nucleotides outside the gene matches: 10. CDR3 sequence (DNA): TGTGCCACCTCGGGACAGGGCGGAAGAGAGACCCAGTACTTC. Protein sequence: CATSGQGGRETQYF.

The sample holds many counts of this clonotype. The chain employs TRBV20-1 and TRBJ2-4; 9 bases line up with TRBD2. The CDR3 extends over 15 amino acids. Germline trimming cut 2 bases from V and 0 bases from J; bases unmatched to any gene: 2. Germline V gene lookup returns CDR1 DFQATT and CDR2 SNEGSKA (reference sequence). This chain's CDR3 is CSARLAGIAKNIQYF. DNA for the CDR3: TGCAGTGCTAGACTAGCGGGGATAGCCAAAAACATTCAGTACTTC.

V gene TRBV12-3 or TRBV12-4 combines with J gene TRBJ1-4, with 8 bases aligning to TRBD1. Germline trimming cut 0 bases from V and 5 bases from J; bases unmatched to any gene: 5. The CDR3 spans 16 residues. CDR3 loop: CASSLARQGLNEKLFF. The CDR3 nucleotides are TGTGCCAGCAGTTTAGCTAGACAGGGGTTAAATGAAAAACTGTTTTTT.

Ten or more counts support this clonotype. The chain joins TRBV20-1 to TRBJ1-4; D is undetermined. The germline V and J ends were trimmed by 2 bases and 8 bases, with 6 bases remaining between them. CDR3 length: 11 residues. The germline CDR1 and CDR2 sequences are DFQATT and SNEGSKA (reference sequence). The CDR3: CSARTREKLFF. CDR3 nucleotides: TGCAGTGCTAGAACACGGGAAAAACTGTTTTTT.